This entry describes one T cell receptor (beta chain). Its antigen is unidentified. A read error may account for a junction end that differs from germline. The entry originates in a study of regulatory and conventional T cells in RAG deficiency. Broader study findings: Patient subsets had shorter CDR3s; Omenn Treg-Tconv overlap exceeded 80%. Treg unique TCR beta sequences were approximately 100-fold fewer in Omenn syndrome and CID/AS patients than controls. Omenn CD25-high CD127-low cells may be activated cells, not true Tregs. RAG-deficient patients showed markedly lower Shannon entropy and higher Simpson indices than control T-cell subsets.

Genomic DNA came from blood regulatory T cells gated CD4+ CD25-high CD127-low. Sequencing used immunoSEQ multiplex PCR; TCRdb keeps in-frame clones, though not all of them. This sample has 9,400 or so clones, with more than 70% found just once. This sample also appeared in a second study, on regulatory T cells. That report notes: The PCR used 52 TRBV and 13 TRBJ primers.

The sequenced sample was Tregs sorted from blood. This clonotype was obtained from a human donor in good health.

The CDR3 loop reads CASSTQATQYF. The DNA for the CDR3 is TGTGCCAGTAGTACCCAAGCGACCCAGTACTTC. The J gene is TRBJ2-5, the V gene TRBV19; D is undetermined. This CDR3 region has 11 residues. Germline V gene lookup returns CDR1 LNHDA and CDR2 SQIVND (reference sequence).